This paragraph covers one TCR beta chain sequence. Antigen: not known. The unexposed donors gave CD4+ T cells in about 2011-2018, prior to COVID-19. After roughly ten days of culture, CD4+ T cells were isolated. The source of the sample is a study of CD4 T cells in relation to SARS-CoV-2 and coronaviruses. Profiled with immunoSEQ multiplex PCR; TCRdb holds only in-frame clones, not every one. Of roughly 16,000 clones in the sample, over 65% were seen once. V shed 5 bases and J shed 3 bases, with 16 bases lying between them. CDR3 length: 14 residues. In germline, CDR1 is GTSNPN, CDR2 SVGIG (reference sequence).

The source material was CD4+ T cells from PBMCs, cultured in vitro. This clonotype was obtained from a human donor in good health. This chain connects TRBV30 to TRBJ2-5, with D maybe TRBD2 (6 bases). CDR3 DNA: TGTGCCTGGGGAGGCGGGGCACTTGAAGAGACCCAGTACTTC. Its protein is CAWGGGALEETQYF. Based on the CDR3 plus reference TRBV30 and TRBJ2-5, the full variable domain is SQTIHQWPATLVQPVGSPLSLECTVEGTSNPNLYWYRQAAGRGLQLLFYSVGIGQISSEVPQNLSASRPQDRQFILSSKKLLLSDSGFYLCAWGGGALEETQYFGPGTRLLVL.